A selection of T cell receptor beta chains follows, all from one sample in a study of control samples from healthy donors and cancer patients. TCRdb's table, derived via immunoSEQ multiplex PCR, lists solely in-frame clones and lacks some. The sample consists of about 150,000 clones, 94% of them appearing once. Sequenced sample: blood. These receptors were collected from a man in his forties or fifties in good health. CDR3s include the opening cysteine and the closing phenylalanine or tryptophan. The D gene is left open where the match is weak. A clone size is listed for some rows: how often the clone was seen (once, few, many), or a class if it is expanded.

clone_size: NA
v_call: TRBV18
d_call: TRBD1
j_call: TRBJ1-1
cdr3_nt: TGTGCCAGCTCAACAAACAGGGGTAGGAACACTGAAGCTTTCTTT
cdr3_aa: CASSTNRGRNTEAFF

clone_size: NA
v_call: TRBV11-2
d_call: TRBD1
j_call: TRBJ1-1
cdr3_nt: TGTGCCAGCAGCATGGGACAGGGGGCGCGAACTGAAGCTTTCTTT
cdr3_aa: CASSMGQGARTEAFF

clone_size: NA
v_call: TRBV25-1
d_call: TRBD1
j_call: TRBJ2-1
cdr3_nt: TGTGCCAGCAGTGCCATCCCCGGGACAGGGGGTTCCGGGAATGAGCAGTTCTTC
cdr3_aa: CASSAIPGTGGSGNEQFF

clone_size: NA
v_call: TRBV24-1
d_call: NA
j_call: TRBJ2-7
cdr3_nt: TGTGCCACCCTCCTTCAACAGGGTTCCGAGCAGTACTTC
cdr3_aa: CATLLQQGSEQYF

clone_size: NA
v_call: TRBV6-5
d_call: NA
j_call: TRBJ1-4
cdr3_nt: TGTGCCGCCCAAGTGCGGGGTAGCGAAAAACTGTTTTTT
cdr3_aa: CAAQVRGSEKLFF

clone_size: NA
v_call: TRBV5-5
d_call: TRBD1
j_call: TRBJ1-1
cdr3_nt: TGTGCCAGCAGCTCCCGGGTACTACAGGGGGCGAACACTGAAGCTTTCTTT
cdr3_aa: CASSSRVLQGANTEAFF

clone_size: NA
v_call: TRBV7-2
d_call: TRBD2
j_call: TRBJ2-7
cdr3_nt: TGTGCCAGCAGGGAGCGGGGGGCCGCCTCCTACGAGCAGTACTTC
cdr3_aa: CASRERGAASYEQYF

clone_size: NA
v_call: TRBV6-2/TRBV6-3
d_call: NA
j_call: TRBJ1-4
cdr3_nt: TGTGCCAGCAGCCTTTTCGGACGGGCAACTAATGAAAAACTGTTTTTT
cdr3_aa: CASSLFGRATNEKLFF

clone_size: NA
v_call: TRBV2
d_call: NA
j_call: TRBJ1-1
cdr3_nt: TGTGCCAGCAGTGTAATAAGGGACGCTGAAGCTTTCTTT
cdr3_aa: CASSVIRDAEAFF

clone_size: NA
v_call: TRBV20-1
d_call: NA
j_call: TRBJ1-1
cdr3_nt: TGCAGTGCTAGTGGCAGGGGATCGAACACTGAAGCTTTCTTT
cdr3_aa: CSASGRGSNTEAFF

clone_size: NA
v_call: TRBV19
d_call: NA
j_call: TRBJ1-1
cdr3_nt: TGTGCCAGTAGTTTCGGGACGGGGAACACTGAAGCTTTCTTT
cdr3_aa: CASSFGTGNTEAFF

clone_size: NA
v_call: TRBV29-1
d_call: NA
j_call: TRBJ1-1
cdr3_nt: TGCAGCGTTGAGAGATTTGGCGACGCTTTCTTT
cdr3_aa: CSVERFGDAFF

clone_size: NA
v_call: TRBV2
d_call: TRBD1
j_call: TRBJ2-7
cdr3_nt: TGTGCCAGCAAGGGTGGGACAGGGGATTCCCTCTACGAGCAGTACTTC
cdr3_aa: CASKGGTGDSLYEQYF

clone_size: NA
v_call: TRBV18
d_call: TRBD2
j_call: TRBJ2-3
cdr3_nt: TGTGCCAGCTCACCAGGCCAACTAGCGGCAGATACGCAGTATTTT
cdr3_aa: CASSPGQLAADTQYF

clone_size: NA
v_call: TRBV5-6
d_call: TRBD1
j_call: TRBJ2-1
cdr3_nt: TGTGCCAGCGGTTCCGGGGACAGGGTCTGGGGTGAGCAGTTCTTC
cdr3_aa: CASGSGDRVWGEQFF

clone_size: NA
v_call: TRBV19
d_call: NA
j_call: TRBJ1-3
cdr3_nt: TGTGCCAGTATGGGGGCGCCGGGAAACACCATATATTTT
cdr3_aa: CASMGAPGNTIYF

clone_size: NA
v_call: TRBV29-1
d_call: NA
j_call: TRBJ2-7
cdr3_nt: TGCAGCGTAAGGGGGGATTCCTACGAGCAGTACTTC
cdr3_aa: CSVRGDSYEQYF

clone_size: NA
v_call: TRBV28
d_call: NA
j_call: TRBJ1-6
cdr3_nt: TGTGCCAGCAGTACCAGGGTTAGCTCCTATAATTCACCCCTCCACTTT
cdr3_aa: CASSTRVSSYNSPLHF

clone_size: NA
v_call: TRBV19
d_call: TRBD1
j_call: TRBJ1-5
cdr3_nt: TGTGCCAGTAGTCCGACAGGGGGTCAGCCCCAGCATTTT
cdr3_aa: CASSPTGGQPQHF

clone_size: NA
v_call: TRBV6-6
d_call: TRBD1
j_call: TRBJ1-6
cdr3_nt: TGTGCCAGCACTCCGGGACAGGGAGCTAATTCACCCCTCCACTTT
cdr3_aa: CASTPGQGANSPLHF

clone_size: NA
v_call: TRBV4-1
d_call: TRBD1
j_call: TRBJ1-3
cdr3_nt: TGCGCCAGCAGCGTCTCGGGACAGGGGGACTTTGGAAACACCATATATTTT
cdr3_aa: CASSVSGQGDFGNTIYF

clone_size: NA
v_call: TRBV6-6
d_call: NA
j_call: TRBJ2-7
cdr3_nt: TGTGCCAGCAGTTTGGTGCCCTACGAGCAGTACTTC
cdr3_aa: CASSLVPYEQYF

clone_size: NA
v_call: TRBV6-5
d_call: NA
j_call: TRBJ2-7
cdr3_nt: TGTGCCAGCAGTAGTGGTGGAGGGACTTACGAGCAGTACTTC
cdr3_aa: CASSSGGGTYEQYF

clone_size: NA
v_call: TRBV5-6
d_call: NA
j_call: TRBJ1-2
cdr3_nt: TGTGCCAGCAGACTTGGGACATACTCCACCGACTATGGCTACACCTTC
cdr3_aa: CASRLGTYSTDYGYTF

clone_size: NA
v_call: TRBV28
d_call: TRBD2
j_call: TRBJ2-7
cdr3_nt: TGTGCCAGCAGTTTTCGCGGGGGGTCCTCCTACGAGCAGTACTTC
cdr3_aa: CASSFRGGSSYEQYF

clone_size: NA
v_call: TRBV7-2
d_call: NA
j_call: TRBJ2-1
cdr3_nt: TGTGCCAGCAGCTCAGCTGTAGAGCAGTTCTTC
cdr3_aa: CASSSAVEQFF

clone_size: NA
v_call: TRBV19
d_call: NA
j_call: TRBJ1-2
cdr3_nt: TGTGCCAGTAGTATTGGCCTCAACTATGGCTACACCTTC
cdr3_aa: CASSIGLNYGYTF

clone_size: NA
v_call: TRBV19
d_call: NA
j_call: TRBJ1-5
cdr3_nt: TGTGCCAGTAGTAGGGGCCCTAGCAATCAGCCCCAGCATTTT
cdr3_aa: CASSRGPSNQPQHF

clone_size: NA
v_call: TRBV3-1/TRBV3-2
d_call: NA
j_call: TRBJ1-3
cdr3_nt: TGTGCCAGCAGCCTGGTGCGGGGGTCTGGAAACACCATATATTTT
cdr3_aa: CASSLVRGSGNTIYF

clone_size: once
v_call: TRBV12-5
d_call: NA
j_call: TRBJ1-2
cdr3_nt: TGTGCTAGTGGGTGGACGTTCGATTATGGCTACACCTTC
cdr3_aa: CASGWTFDYGYTF

clone_size: NA
v_call: TRBV11-2
d_call: TRBD1
j_call: TRBJ1-5
cdr3_nt: TGTGCCAGCAGCCACAGGGGGGACCAGCCCCAGCATTTT
cdr3_aa: CASSHRGDQPQHF

clone_size: once
v_call: TRBV28
d_call: NA
j_call: TRBJ1-1
cdr3_nt: TGTGCCAGCAGGGACTCACTGAACACTGAAGCTTTCTTT
cdr3_aa: CASRDSLNTEAFF

clone_size: NA
v_call: TRBV7-8
d_call: TRBD2
j_call: TRBJ2-7
cdr3_nt: TGTGCCAGCAGCCCAGTCGGGACTAGCGACGAGCAGTACTTC
cdr3_aa: CASSPVGTSDEQYF

clone_size: NA
v_call: TRBV3-1/TRBV3-2
d_call: NA
j_call: TRBJ1-1
cdr3_nt: TGTGCCAGCAGCCGGCAGCTGAACACTGAAGCTTTCTTT
cdr3_aa: CASSRQLNTEAFF

clone_size: NA
v_call: TRBV27
d_call: NA
j_call: TRBJ1-6
cdr3_nt: TGTGCCAGCAGTTACGACACGGGGAGCTCCTATAATTCACCCCTCCACTTT
cdr3_aa: CASSYDTGSSYNSPLHF

clone_size: NA
v_call: TRBV2
d_call: NA
j_call: TRBJ2-1
cdr3_nt: TGTGCCAGCAGGGAGGTGACCTCGAGCTCCTACAATGAGCAGTTCTTC
cdr3_aa: CASREVTSSSYNEQFF

clone_size: NA
v_call: TRBV28
d_call: TRBD1
j_call: TRBJ2-7
cdr3_nt: TGTGCCAGCAGCCCGTGGTCCGGGACAGGCTTCTACGAGCAGTACTTC
cdr3_aa: CASSPWSGTGFYEQYF

clone_size: NA
v_call: TRBV9
d_call: NA
j_call: TRBJ1-1
cdr3_nt: TGTGCCAGCAGCGTAGCTCCGGCGAACACTGAAGCTTTCTTT
cdr3_aa: CASSVAPANTEAFF

clone_size: NA
v_call: TRBV19
d_call: TRBD1
j_call: TRBJ2-7
cdr3_nt: TGTGCCAGTAGTCTGTTCCGGGACAGCTCCTACGAGCAGTACTTC
cdr3_aa: CASSLFRDSSYEQYF

clone_size: NA
v_call: TRBV28
d_call: NA
j_call: TRBJ2-5
cdr3_nt: TGTGCCAGCAGTAAGGAGGACGGTCAAGAGACCCAGTACTTC
cdr3_aa: CASSKEDGQETQYF

clone_size: NA
v_call: TRBV4-1
d_call: NA
j_call: TRBJ2-5
cdr3_nt: TGCGCCAGCAGCCAAGAAGCGACCCAGACGGGTGGAGAGACCCAGTACTTC
cdr3_aa: CASSQEATQTGGETQYF

clone_size: NA
v_call: TRBV5-1
d_call: NA
j_call: TRBJ2-2
cdr3_nt: TGCGCCAGCAGCCTTGGCTGGGGCGACACCGGGGAGCTGTTTTTT
cdr3_aa: CASSLGWGDTGELFF

clone_size: NA
v_call: TRBV27
d_call: NA
j_call: TRBJ1-1
cdr3_nt: TGTGCCAGCAGGGATAAGAAATGGGGAGCTTTCTTT
cdr3_aa: CASRDKKWGAFF

clone_size: NA
v_call: TRBV5-5
d_call: TRBD2
j_call: TRBJ2-7
cdr3_nt: TGTGCCAGCAGCAAAGGACTAGCGGACAGGAGCTCCTACGAGCAGTACTTC
cdr3_aa: CASSKGLADRSSYEQYF

clone_size: NA
v_call: TRBV27
d_call: NA
j_call: TRBJ1-3
cdr3_nt: TGTGCCAGCAGTCCCCGGGGGTGGAGCTCTGGAAACACCATATATTTT
cdr3_aa: CASSPRGWSSGNTIYF

clone_size: NA
v_call: TRBV5-1
d_call: NA
j_call: TRBJ1-4
cdr3_nt: TGCGCCAGCAGCTTGGCCGAGGGGGCTAATGAAAAACTGTTTTTT
cdr3_aa: CASSLAEGANEKLFF

clone_size: NA
v_call: TRBV6-2/TRBV6-3
d_call: NA
j_call: TRBJ1-6
cdr3_nt: TGTGCCAGCAGCCGCGGATTCACCACGAGTTCACCCCTCCACTTT
cdr3_aa: CASSRGFTTSSPLHF

clone_size: NA
v_call: TRBV19
d_call: NA
j_call: TRBJ1-5
cdr3_nt: TGTGCCAGTAGTCCATCGGCGCCGCCTGGCAATCAGCCCCAGCATTTT
cdr3_aa: CASSPSAPPGNQPQHF

clone_size: NA
v_call: TRBV19
d_call: TRBD1
j_call: TRBJ1-2
cdr3_nt: TGTGCCAGTACCACGGAGGACAGGGCCTTCTATGGCTACACCTTC
cdr3_aa: CASTTEDRAFYGYTF

clone_size: NA
v_call: TRBV6-5
d_call: NA
j_call: TRBJ2-7
cdr3_nt: TGTGCCAGCAGCCCCGATCGTGGCGCCTACGAGCAGTACTTC
cdr3_aa: CASSPDRGAYEQYF

clone_size: NA
v_call: TRBV5-1
d_call: TRBD2
j_call: TRBJ2-7
cdr3_nt: TGCGCCAGCAGCTCGGCTAGCGGGGACTCCTACGAGCAGTACTTC
cdr3_aa: CASSSASGDSYEQYF

clone_size: NA
v_call: TRBV7-6
d_call: NA
j_call: TRBJ1-4
cdr3_nt: TGTGCCAGCAGCTTAGAGCCTCAGGGCCTGGATGAAAAACTGTTTTTT
cdr3_aa: CASSLEPQGLDEKLFF

clone_size: NA
v_call: TRBV13
d_call: NA
j_call: TRBJ2-7
cdr3_nt: TGTGCCAGCAGCCCCAGGGGCTGGTACGAGCAGTACTTC
cdr3_aa: CASSPRGWYEQYF

clone_size: NA
v_call: TRBV5-1
d_call: NA
j_call: TRBJ1-2
cdr3_nt: TGCGCCAGCAGTCTAAGCTCTGACAGGCCCGTTCATGGCTACACCTTC
cdr3_aa: CASSLSSDRPVHGYTF

clone_size: NA
v_call: TRBV6-5
d_call: TRBD1
j_call: TRBJ2-1
cdr3_nt: TGTGCCAGCAGTTCCCCGGGACAGGGCAACGGTGAGCAGTTCTTC
cdr3_aa: CASSSPGQGNGEQFF

clone_size: NA
v_call: TRBV11-2
d_call: TRBD1
j_call: TRBJ1-1
cdr3_nt: TGTGCCAGCAGCTCCCGGACAGGGCGGGACACTGAAGCTTTCTTT
cdr3_aa: CASSSRTGRDTEAFF

clone_size: NA
v_call: TRBV7-9
d_call: TRBD2
j_call: TRBJ2-1
cdr3_nt: TGTGCCAGCAGCTTCTGGCGGGGGGCGCGAGACGAGCAGTTCTTC
cdr3_aa: CASSFWRGARDEQFF

clone_size: once
v_call: TRBV5-1
d_call: NA
j_call: TRBJ2-3
cdr3_nt: TGCGCCAGCAGCTTAGGGACACTTACCCAAGATACGCAGTATTTT
cdr3_aa: CASSLGTLTQDTQYF

clone_size: NA
v_call: TRBV24-1
d_call: NA
j_call: TRBJ1-2
cdr3_nt: TGTGCCACCAGTGATGAGAGAAAAGGCCCCCAACGTAACTATGGCTACACCTTC
cdr3_aa: CATSDERKGPQRNYGYTF

clone_size: NA
v_call: TRBV7-2
d_call: NA
j_call: TRBJ2-1
cdr3_nt: TGTGCCAGCAGCCAAAACGCATATTACAATGAGCAGTTCTTC
cdr3_aa: CASSQNAYYNEQFF